This TCR beta chain was captured in a study of shared clonotypes between healthy human individuals. The germline gives CDR1 SGHTA, CDR2 FQGNSA. The CDR3 has 13 residues. Trimming cost V 11 bases and J 5 bases, with 16 bases left between them. General observations from the study: Non-shared clonotypes were found to have lower generation probabilities than the clonotypes that were shared by all four of the sorted-subset donors.

The method was immunoSEQ multiplex PCR; TCRdb's version includes in-frame clones alone and lacks a portion of them. The profile covers 330,000 or so clones, with under 80% appearing a single time and around a tenth taken by the ten largest. This clone was picked up one time. Its antigen is not identified. The chain has TRBV7-2 and TRBJ1-5; the D gene is possibly TRBD1 (5 bases). Specimen: memory CD4+ T cells sorted from blood. The subset was: CD45RA-negative fraction. This clonotype was sampled from a man aged 25-40 years in good health. CDR3 coding DNA: TGTGCCGGGGCAGACAGTCCCGATCAGCCCCAGCATTTT. This codes for CAGADSPDQPQHF.